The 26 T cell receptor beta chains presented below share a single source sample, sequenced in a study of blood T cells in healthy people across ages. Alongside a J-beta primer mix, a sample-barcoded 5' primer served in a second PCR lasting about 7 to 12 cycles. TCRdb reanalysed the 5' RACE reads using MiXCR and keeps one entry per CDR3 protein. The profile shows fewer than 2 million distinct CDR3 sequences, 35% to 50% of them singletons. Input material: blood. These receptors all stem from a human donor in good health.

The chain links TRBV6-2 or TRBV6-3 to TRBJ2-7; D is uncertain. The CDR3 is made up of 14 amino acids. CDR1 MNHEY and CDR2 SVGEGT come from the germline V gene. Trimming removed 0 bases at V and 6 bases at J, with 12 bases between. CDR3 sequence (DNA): TGTGCCAGCAGTTACTCCGCCGCCTCGGGCGAGCAGTACTTC. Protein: CASSYSAASGEQYF.

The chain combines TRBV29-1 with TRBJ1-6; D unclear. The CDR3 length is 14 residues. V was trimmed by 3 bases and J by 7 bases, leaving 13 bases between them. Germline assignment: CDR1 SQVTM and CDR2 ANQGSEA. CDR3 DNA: TGCAGCGTTGAGGAGTCCGGAGGAAATTCACCCCTCCACTTT. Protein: CSVEESGGNSPLHF.

CDR3 DNA: TGTGCCAGCAGCCAAGAACCAGGACAGGAGTGCACTGAAGCTTTCTTT. Amino acid sequence: CASSQEPGQECTEAFF. The chain carries TRBV4-2 and TRBJ1-1, with 7 nucleotides matching TRBD1. Germline CDR1 LGHNA, CDR2 YNFKEQ. The CDR3 length is 16 residues. Losses at the gene ends were 0 bases for V and 4 bases for J; bases not matched to a gene: 8.

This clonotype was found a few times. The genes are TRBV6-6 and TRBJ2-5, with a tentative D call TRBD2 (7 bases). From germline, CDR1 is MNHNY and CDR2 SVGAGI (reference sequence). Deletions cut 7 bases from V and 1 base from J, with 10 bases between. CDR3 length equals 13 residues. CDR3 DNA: TGTGCCAGCAAACGGGGGGCCCAAGAGACCCAGTACTTC. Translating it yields CASKRGAQETQYF.

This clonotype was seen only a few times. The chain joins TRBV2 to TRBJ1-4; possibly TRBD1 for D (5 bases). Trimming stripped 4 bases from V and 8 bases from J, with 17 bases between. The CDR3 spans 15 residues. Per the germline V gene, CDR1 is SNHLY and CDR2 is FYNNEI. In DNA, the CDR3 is TGTGCCAGCAGTGTTCTGGGACCCAGGCGGGAAAAACTGTTTTTT. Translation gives CASSVLGPRREKLFF.

CDR3 region: CASGRDRAYGYTF. The CDR3 DNA follows: TGTGCCAGCGGCCGAGACAGAGCCTATGGCTACACCTTC. This rearrangement joins TRBV11-1 to TRBJ1-2; weak D call: TRBD1 (5 bases). V lost 8 bases to trimming and J lost 4 bases, with 14 bases between them. This CDR3 is built from 13 residues. Per germline, CDR1 SGHAT and CDR2 FQDESV (reference sequence).

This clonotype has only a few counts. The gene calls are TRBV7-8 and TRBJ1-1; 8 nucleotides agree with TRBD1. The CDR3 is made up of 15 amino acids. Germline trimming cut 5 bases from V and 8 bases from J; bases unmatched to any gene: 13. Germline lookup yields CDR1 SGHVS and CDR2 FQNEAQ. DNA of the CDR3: TGTGCCAGCAGCCGAAGCAGATACAGGGGGGTGGAAGCTTTCTTT. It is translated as CASSRSRYRGVEAFF.

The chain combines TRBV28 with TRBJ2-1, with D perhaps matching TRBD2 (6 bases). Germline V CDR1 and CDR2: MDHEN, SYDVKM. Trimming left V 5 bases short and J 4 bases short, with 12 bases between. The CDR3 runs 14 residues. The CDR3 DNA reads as TGTGCCAGCAGTGACGGGGGAGAGTACAATGAGCAGTTCTTC. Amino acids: CASSDGGEYNEQFF.

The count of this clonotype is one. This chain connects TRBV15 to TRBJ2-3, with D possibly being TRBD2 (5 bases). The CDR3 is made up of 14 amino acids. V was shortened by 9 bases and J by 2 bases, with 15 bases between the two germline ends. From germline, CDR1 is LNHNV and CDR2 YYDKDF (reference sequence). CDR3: CATGVGMNTDTQYF. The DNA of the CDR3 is TGTGCCACGGGAGTAGGGATGAACACAGATACGCAGTATTTT.

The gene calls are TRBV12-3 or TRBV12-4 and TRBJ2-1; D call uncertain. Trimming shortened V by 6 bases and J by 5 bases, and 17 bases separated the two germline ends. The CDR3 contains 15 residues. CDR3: CASRPRLNVHNEQFF. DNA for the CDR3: TGTGCCAGCAGACCCCGGTTAAATGTCCACAATGAGCAGTTCTTC.

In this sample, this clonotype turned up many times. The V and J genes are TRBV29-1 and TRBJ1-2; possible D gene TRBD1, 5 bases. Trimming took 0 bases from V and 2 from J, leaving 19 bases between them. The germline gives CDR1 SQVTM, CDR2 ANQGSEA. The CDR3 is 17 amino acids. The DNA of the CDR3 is TGCAGCGTTGAAGATCAAGACGCAGGGTATACAAACTATGGCTACACCTTC. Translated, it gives CSVEDQDAGYTNYGYTF.

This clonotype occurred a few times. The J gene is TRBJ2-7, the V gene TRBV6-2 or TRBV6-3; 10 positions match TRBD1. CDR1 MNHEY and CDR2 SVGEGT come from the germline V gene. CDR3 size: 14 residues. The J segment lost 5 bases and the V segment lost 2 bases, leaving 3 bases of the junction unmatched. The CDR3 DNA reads TGTGCCAGCAGTTACCTCGGACAGGGGGACGAGCAGTACTTC. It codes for CASSYLGQGDEQYF.

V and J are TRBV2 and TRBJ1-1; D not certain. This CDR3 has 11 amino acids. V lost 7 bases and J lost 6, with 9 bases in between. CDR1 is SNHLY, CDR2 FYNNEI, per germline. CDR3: CASMWVAEAFF. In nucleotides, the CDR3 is TGTGCCAGCATGTGGGTAGCTGAAGCTTTCTTT.

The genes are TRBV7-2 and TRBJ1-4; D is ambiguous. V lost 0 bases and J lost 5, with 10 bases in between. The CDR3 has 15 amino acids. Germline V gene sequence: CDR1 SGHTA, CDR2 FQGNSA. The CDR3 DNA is TGTGCCAGCAGCTTAGCCACACAGCCAAATGAAAAACTGTTTTTT. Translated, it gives CASSLATQPNEKLFF.

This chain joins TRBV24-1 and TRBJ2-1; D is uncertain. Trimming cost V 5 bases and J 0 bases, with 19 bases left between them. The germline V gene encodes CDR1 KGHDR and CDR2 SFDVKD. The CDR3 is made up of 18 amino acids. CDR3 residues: CATSGRPNDHSSYNEQFF. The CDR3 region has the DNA TGTGCCACCAGTGGTCGCCCCAATGACCATAGCTCCTACAATGAGCAGTTCTTC.

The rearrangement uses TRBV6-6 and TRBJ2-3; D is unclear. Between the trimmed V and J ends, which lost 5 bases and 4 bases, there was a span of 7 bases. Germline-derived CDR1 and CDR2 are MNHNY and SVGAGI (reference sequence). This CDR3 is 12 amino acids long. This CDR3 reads CASSTQPDTQYF. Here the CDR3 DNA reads TGTGCCAGCAGTACCCAGCCAGATACGCAGTATTTT.

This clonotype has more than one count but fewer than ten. Here the CDR3 reads CSAMEPGGWGTQYF. CDR3 sequence (DNA): TGCAGTGCTATGGAACCGGGAGGTTGGGGGACCCAGTACTTC. The gene calls are TRBV20-1 and TRBJ2-5; TRBD2 aligns across 7 bases. The junction had 12 bases not matched to a gene; V was cut back by 4 bases and J by 7 bases. The CDR3 has 14 residues. Per germline, CDR1 DFQATT and CDR2 SNEGSKA (reference sequence).

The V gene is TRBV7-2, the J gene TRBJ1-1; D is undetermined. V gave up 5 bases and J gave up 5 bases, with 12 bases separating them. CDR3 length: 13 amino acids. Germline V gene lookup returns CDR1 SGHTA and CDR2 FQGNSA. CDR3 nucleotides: TGTGCCAGCAGCCCTCTTCGGGGTACTGAAGCTTTCTTT. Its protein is CASSPLRGTEAFF.

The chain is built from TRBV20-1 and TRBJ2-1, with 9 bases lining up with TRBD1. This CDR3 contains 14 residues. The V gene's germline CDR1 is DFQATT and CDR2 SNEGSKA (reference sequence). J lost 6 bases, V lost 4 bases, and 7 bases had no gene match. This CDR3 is CSAIYGTGSNEQFF. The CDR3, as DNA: TGCAGTGCTATTTACGGGACAGGGAGCAATGAGCAGTTCTTC.

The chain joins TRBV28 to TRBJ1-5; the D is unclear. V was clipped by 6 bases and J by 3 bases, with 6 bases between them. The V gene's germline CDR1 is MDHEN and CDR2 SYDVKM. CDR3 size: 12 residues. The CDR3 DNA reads TGTGCCAGCAGCACCACCAATCAGCCCCAGCATTTT. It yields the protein CASSTTNQPQHF. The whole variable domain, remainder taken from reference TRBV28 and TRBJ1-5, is DVKVTQSSRYLVKRTGEKVFLECVQDMDHENMFWYRQDPGLGLRLIYFSYDVKMKEKGDIPEGYSVSREKKERFSLILESASTNQTSMYLCASSTTNQPQHFGDGTRLSIL.

CDR3 sequence (DNA): TGTGCCAGCTCACCGCGAATAACAGGGAGTGAAGGGGCCAACGTCCTGACTTTC. Its protein product is CASSPRITGSEGANVLTF. The chain is built from TRBV18 and TRBJ2-6; D perhaps matches TRBD1 (6 bases). This CDR3 contains 18 residues. The V end was cut by 3 bases, the J end by 4 bases, with 19 bases between. Germline loops: CDR1 KGHSH, CDR2 LQKENI.

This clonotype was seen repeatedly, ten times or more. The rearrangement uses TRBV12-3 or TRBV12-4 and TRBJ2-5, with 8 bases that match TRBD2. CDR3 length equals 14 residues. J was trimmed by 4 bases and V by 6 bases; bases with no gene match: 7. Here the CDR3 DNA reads TGTGCCAGCAGCCGCGGACTAGCCGGAGAGACCCAGTACTTC. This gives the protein CASSRGLAGETQYF.

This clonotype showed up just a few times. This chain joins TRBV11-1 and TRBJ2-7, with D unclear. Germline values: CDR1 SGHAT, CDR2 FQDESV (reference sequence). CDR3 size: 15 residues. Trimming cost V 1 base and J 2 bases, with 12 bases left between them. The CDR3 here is CASSLDPNPTYEQYF. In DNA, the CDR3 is TGTGCCAGCAGCTTAGACCCAAATCCCACCTACGAGCAGTACTTC.

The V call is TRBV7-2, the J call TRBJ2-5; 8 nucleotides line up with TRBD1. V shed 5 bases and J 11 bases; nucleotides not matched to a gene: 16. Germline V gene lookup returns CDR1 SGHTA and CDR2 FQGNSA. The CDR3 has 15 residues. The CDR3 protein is CASSNEGTGESEQYF. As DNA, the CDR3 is TGTGCCAGCAGCAATGAAGGGACAGGCGAATCAGAGCAGTACTTC.

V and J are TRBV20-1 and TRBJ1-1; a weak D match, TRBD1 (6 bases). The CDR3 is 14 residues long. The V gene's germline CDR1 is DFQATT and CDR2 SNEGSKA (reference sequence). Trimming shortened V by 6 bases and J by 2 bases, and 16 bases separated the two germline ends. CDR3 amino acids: CSAKTTQGNTEAFF. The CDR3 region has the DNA TGCAGTGCAAAAACGACACAGGGAAACACTGAAGCTTTCTTT.

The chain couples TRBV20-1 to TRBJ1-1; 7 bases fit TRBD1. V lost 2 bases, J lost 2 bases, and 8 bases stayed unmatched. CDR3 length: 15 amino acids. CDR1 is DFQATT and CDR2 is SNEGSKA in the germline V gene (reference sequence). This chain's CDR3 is CSARLQGSFNTEAFF. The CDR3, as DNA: TGCAGTGCTAGATTACAGGGGAGTTTCAACACTGAAGCTTTCTTT.